This passage covers 24 T cell receptor beta chains from one sample sequenced in a study of TIL therapy for anti-PD-1-resistant metastatic lung cancer. Time point denoted: pre-treatment sample, taken before nivolumab and TIL therapy. This was the immunoSEQ v3 assay. The table came from immunoSEQ multiplex PCR; TCRdb's copy has only in-frame clones and leaves some out. The sample records roughly 54,000 clones, 87% being singletons. The sequenced sample was blood, obtained at baseline. The receptors were gathered from a person between 25 and 80 years old with non-small cell lung cancer.

This clone was recorded only once. The chain uses TRBV5-4 and TRBJ2-3; the match to TRBD2 covers 13 bases. The germline gives CDR1 SGHNT, CDR2 YYREEE (reference sequence). CDR3 size: 16 residues. V shed 1 base and J 5 bases; nucleotides not matched to a gene: 4. The CDR3 reads CASSLRTSGRRDTQYF. As DNA, the CDR3 is TGTGCCAGCAGCTTGAGGACTAGCGGGAGAAGAGATACGCAGTATTTT.

This clone was seen just once. This sequence joins TRBV28 and TRBJ1-1, with unresolved D. CDR3 size: 13 residues. V lost 4 bases and J 7 bases, leaving 13 bases between the germline ends. The germline V gene encodes CDR1 MDHEN and CDR2 SYDVKM. Here the CDR3 DNA reads TGTGCCAGCAGTTCCGGGATTCGCGATGAAGCTTTCTTT. Its protein is CASSSGIRDEAFF.

This clone was seen more than once but under ten times. V gene TRBV12-3 or TRBV12-4 combines with J gene TRBJ1-1; no reliable D call. The CDR3 runs to 12 residues. Trimming cost V 3 bases and J 1 base, with 3 bases left between them. Here the CDR3 DNA reads TGTGCCAGCAGTTTCAAGAACACTGAAGCTTTCTTT. Translated, it gives CASSFKNTEAFF.

The J gene is TRBJ1-4, the V gene TRBV9; a possible D gene is TRBD1 (5 bases). The CDR3 has 16 amino acids. Germline CDR1 SGDLS, CDR2 YYNGEE. The V end was cut by 3 bases, the J end by 6 bases, with 18 bases between. The CDR3 coding sequence is TGTGCCAGCAGCGGCCCCGGGGGGGGAGTTGATGAAAAACTGTTTTTT. Its protein product is CASSGPGGGVDEKLFF.

The rearrangement links TRBV5-4 to TRBJ2-1; D possibly corresponds to TRBD1 (6 bases). The CDR3 consists of 16 residues. Germline-derived CDR1 and CDR2 are SGHNT and YYREEE (reference sequence). Trimming shortened V by 4 bases and J by 0 bases, and 14 bases separated the two germline ends. For the CDR3, the DNA is TGTGCCAGCAGCCCGACAGGCTCAGGCTCCTACAATGAGCAGTTCTTC. Protein sequence: CASSPTGSGSYNEQFF.

The chain employs TRBV4-2 and TRBJ2-3; TRBD2 matches 7 bases. CDR1 is LGHNA, CDR2 YNFKEQ, per germline. The ends lost 4 bases at V and 2 bases at J; junction bases unmatched: 9. CDR3 length equals 16 residues. This chain's CDR3 is CASSPRVAGVTDTQYF. In DNA, the CDR3 is TGTGCCAGCAGCCCCCGGGTAGCGGGTGTCACAGATACGCAGTATTTT.

The chain links TRBV5-4 to TRBJ2-3; 15 bases align to TRBD2. CDR1 and CDR2 from the germline V gene are SGHNT and YYREEE (reference sequence). With V trimmed by 3 bases and J by 4 bases, 6 bases remained unmatched. The CDR3 extends over 17 amino acids. In nucleotides, the CDR3 is TGTGCCAGCAGCTCCAGGACTAGCGGGAGGGGTTCAGATACGCAGTATTTT. It is translated as CASSSRTSGRGSDTQYF.

Only one count was recorded for this clone. The rearrangement uses TRBV9 and TRBJ2-1; D unresolved. The germline CDR1 and CDR2 sequences are SGDLS and YYNGEE. V was trimmed by 0 bases and J by 2 bases, leaving 0 bases between them. This CDR3 is built from 12 residues. Written as DNA, the CDR3 is TGTGCCAGCAGCGTAGCCTACAATGAGCAGTTCTTC. It translates to CASSVAYNEQFF. Full variable domain (remainder filled in from reference TRBV9 and TRBJ2-1): DSGVTQTPKHLITATGQRVTLRCSPRSGDLSVYWYQQSLDQGLQFLIQYYNGEERAKGNILERFSAQQFPDLHSELNLSSLELGDSALYFCASSVAYNEQFFGPGTRLTVL.

The gene calls are TRBV7-6 and TRBJ1-3; 8 nucleotides align to TRBD1. V shed 3 bases, J shed 0 bases, and the junction held 10 bases outside the gene matches. The V gene's germline CDR1 is SGHVS and CDR2 FNYEAQ. CDR3 size: 18 residues. CDR3 nucleotides: TGTGCCAGCAGCTTGGGGCGACAGGGGATCTCCTCTGGAAACACCATATATTTT. It encodes CASSLGRQGISSGNTIYF.

The rearrangement joins TRBV29-1 to TRBJ1-4; D ambiguous. The CDR3 length is 13 residues. The V gene lost 7 bases and the J gene lost 6 bases, with 15 bases spanning the gap. CDR1 and CDR2 from the germline V gene are SQVTM and ANQGSEA. The CDR3 reads CSGSGTGDEKLFF. Here the CDR3 DNA reads TGCAGCGGGTCGGGAACCGGGGATGAAAAACTGTTTTTT.

The genes are TRBV13 and TRBJ2-3, with D tentatively TRBD1 (6 bases). Germline V lookup: CDR1 PRHDT, CDR2 FYEKMQ (reference sequence). The germline V and J ends were trimmed by 0 bases and 0 bases, with 10 bases remaining between them. There are 16 residues in the CDR3. In nucleotides, the CDR3 is TGTGCCAGCAGCTTAGGCAAAAGGGGGAGCACAGATACGCAGTATTTT. Amino acids: CASSLGKRGSTDTQYF.

V and J are TRBV14 and TRBJ2-2, with TRBD1 as a possible D gene (6 bases). This CDR3 spans 14 amino acids. Trimming took 3 bases from V and 2 from J, leaving 7 bases between them. Looked up from germline, CDR1 is SGHDN and CDR2 is FVKESK. CDR3 bases: TGTGCCAGCAGCCAGGACAGTAACACCGGGGAGCTGTTTTTT. Translated, it gives CASSQDSNTGELFF.

The rearrangement uses TRBV19 and TRBJ1-3; no clear D gene. In germline, CDR1 is LNHDA, CDR2 SQIVND (reference sequence). V gave up 3 bases and J gave up 0 bases, with 9 bases separating them. This CDR3 comprises 15 residues. In DNA, the CDR3 is TGTGCCAGTAGTATTTCCCCGTTCTCTGGAAACACCATATATTTT. The encoded protein is CASSISPFSGNTIYF.

This clone has only a few counts. The rearrangement uses TRBV7-9 and TRBJ2-5, with D tentatively TRBD1 (6 bases). The CDR3 is made up of 15 amino acids. Trimming cost V 5 bases and J 5 bases, with 18 bases left between them. The germline V gene encodes CDR1 SEHNR and CDR2 FQNEAQ (reference sequence). CDR3 DNA: TGTGCCAGCAGCACCTGGACAGCCGGTGGGGAGACCCAGTACTTC. Its protein product is CASSTWTAGGETQYF.

The chain has TRBV29-1 and TRBJ2-1; D is perhaps TRBD2 (5 bases). The CDR3 loop spans 11 amino acids. The germline V and J ends were trimmed by 6 bases and 8 bases, with 11 bases remaining between them. From germline, CDR1 is SQVTM and CDR2 ANQGSEA. Here the CDR3 reads CSVRRGDEQFF. The CDR3 nucleotides are TGCAGCGTGCGACGGGGAGATGAGCAGTTCTTC.

This chain connects TRBV7-9 to TRBJ2-2; 13 bases are shared with TRBD2. The length of the CDR3 is 16 residues. CDR1 and CDR2 (germline): SEHNR, FQNEAQ (reference sequence). V dropped 4 bases and J dropped 4; count of bases not matched to a gene: 3. CDR3 protein: CASSSWTSGSTGELFF. CDR3 in DNA: TGTGCCAGCAGCTCCTGGACTAGCGGGAGCACCGGGGAGCTGTTTTTT. Full variable domain (outside the CDR3, taken from reference TRBV7-9 and TRBJ2-2): DTGVSQNPRHKITKRGQNVTFRCDPISEHNRLYWYRQTLGQGPEFLTYFQNEAQLEKSRLLSDRFSAERPKGSFSTLEIQRTEQGDSAMYLCASSSWTSGSTGELFFGEGSRLTVL.

V usage is TRBV5-4 and J usage is TRBJ2-5; 9 bases are shared with TRBD2. Losses at the gene ends were 2 bases for V and 5 bases for J; bases not matched to a gene: 10. The CDR3 runs 16 residues. Germline V lookup: CDR1 SGHNT, CDR2 YYREEE (reference sequence). CDR3 sequence: CASSLGRAGGRETQYF. The CDR3 DNA reads as TGTGCCAGCAGCTTAGGGCGAGCGGGAGGCCGGGAGACCCAGTACTTC.

This sequence joins TRBV3-1 (or the pseudogene TRBV3-2) and TRBJ1-2, with TRBD1 as a possible D gene (5 bases). Germline CDR1 reads LGHDT; CDR2 reads YNNKEL (reference sequence). The CDR3 consists of 10 residues. Trimming left V 8 bases short and J 6 bases short, with 7 bases between. CDR3 loop: CASEGNGYTF. As DNA, the CDR3 is TGTGCCAGCGAGGGGAATGGCTACACCTTC.

The rearrangement uses TRBV2 and TRBJ1-1, with 7 nucleotides matching TRBD1. Germline V CDR1 and CDR2: SNHLY, FYNNEI. The CDR3 runs to 12 residues. V gave up 6 bases and J gave up 3 bases; unmatched junction bases: 1. For the CDR3, the DNA is TGTGCCAGCAGGACAGGGTACACTGAAGCTTTCTTT. This gives the protein CASRTGYTEAFF.

The rearrangement joins TRBV27 to TRBJ1-4, with a possible D match to TRBD1 (5 bases). The CDR3 is 14 amino acids. The germline V gene encodes CDR1 MNHEY and CDR2 SMNVEV (reference sequence). The V and J ends lost 2 bases and 7 bases respectively, with 11 bases between them. CDR3 sequence: CASSLLRESEKLFF. In nucleotides, the CDR3 is TGTGCCAGCAGTTTACTCAGGGAGAGTGAAAAACTGTTTTTT.

CDR3 DNA sequence: TGCGCCAGCAGCCAAGGGCTAGGAGCCAACACCGGGGAGCTGTTTTTT. It translates to CASSQGLGANTGELFF. This chain joins TRBV4-1 and TRBJ2-2; D remains ambiguous. Germline V lookup: CDR1 MGHRA, CDR2 YSYEKL. V lost 1 base to trimming and J lost 2 bases, with 11 bases between them. The CDR3 runs to 16 residues.

The CDR3 sequence: CASSETIGQGARGNTIYF. Written as DNA, the CDR3 is TGTGCCAGTAGCGAGACGATCGGGCAGGGGGCGCGAGGAAACACCATATATTTT. The V call is TRBV19, the J call TRBJ1-3; 8 bases map to TRBD1. CDR1 and CDR2 (germline): LNHDA, SQIVND (reference sequence). The CDR3 has 18 amino acids. The V and J ends lost 6 bases and 4 bases, in that order; junction bases with no gene match: 17. The variable domain in full, completed from reference TRBV19 and TRBJ1-3, reads DGGITQSPKYLFRKEGQNVTLSCEQNLNHDAMYWYRQDPGQGLRLIYYSQIVNDFQKGDIAEGYSVSREKKESFPLTVTSAQKNPTAFYLCASSETIGQGARGNTIYFGEGSWLTVV.

This chain joins TRBV6-6 and TRBJ1-5; D is ambiguous. Looked up from germline, CDR1 is MNHNY and CDR2 is SVGAGI (reference sequence). Trimming cost V 5 bases and J 9 bases, with 14 bases left between them. The CDR3 covers 13 residues. In DNA, the CDR3 is TGTGCCAGCAGTGAGGACCCCCGGAGGCCCCAGCATTTT. This gives the protein CASSEDPRRPQHF.

The chain carries TRBV27 and TRBJ2-2; 9 bases match TRBD1. The CDR3 length is 17 residues. The V segment lost 6 bases and the J segment 9 bases; nucleotides outside the gene matches: 17. CDR1 is MNHEY and CDR2 is SMNVEV in the germline V gene (reference sequence). The CDR3 protein is CASSSAGTGSFSRELFF. In DNA, the CDR3 is TGTGCCAGCAGCTCTGCTGGGACAGGGTCATTTTCCAGGGAGCTGTTTTTT.